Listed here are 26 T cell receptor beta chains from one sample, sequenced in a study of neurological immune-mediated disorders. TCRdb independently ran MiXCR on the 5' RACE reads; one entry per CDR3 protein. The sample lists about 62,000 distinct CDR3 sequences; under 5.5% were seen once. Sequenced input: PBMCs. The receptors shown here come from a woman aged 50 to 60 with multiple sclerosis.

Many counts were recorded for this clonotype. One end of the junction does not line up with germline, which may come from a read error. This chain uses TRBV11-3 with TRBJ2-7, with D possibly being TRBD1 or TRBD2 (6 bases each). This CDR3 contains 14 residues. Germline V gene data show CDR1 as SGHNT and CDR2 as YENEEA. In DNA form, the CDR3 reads TGTGCCAGCAGCTTAGAGGGGGGCTCCTCCGAGCAGTACTTC. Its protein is CASSLEGGSSEQYF. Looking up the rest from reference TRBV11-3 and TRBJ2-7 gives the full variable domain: EAGVVQSPRYKIIEKKQPVAFWCNPISGHNTLYWYLQNLGQGPELLIRYENEEAVDDSQLPKDRFSAERLKGVDSTLKIQPAELGDSAVYLCASSLEGGSSEQYFGPGTRLTVT.

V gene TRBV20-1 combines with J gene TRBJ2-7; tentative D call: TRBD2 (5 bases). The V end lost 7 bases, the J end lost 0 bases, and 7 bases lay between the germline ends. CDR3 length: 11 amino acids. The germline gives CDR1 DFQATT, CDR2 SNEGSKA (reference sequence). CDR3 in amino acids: CSVEDSYEQYF. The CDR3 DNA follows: TGCAGTGTGGAGGACTCCTACGAGCAGTACTTC.

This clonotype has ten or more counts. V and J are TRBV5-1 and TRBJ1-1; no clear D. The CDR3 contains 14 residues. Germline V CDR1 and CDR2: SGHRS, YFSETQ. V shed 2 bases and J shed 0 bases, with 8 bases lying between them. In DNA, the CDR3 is TGCGCCAGCAGCTTCGGACTCCTGAACACTGAAGCTTTCTTT. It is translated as CASSFGLLNTEAFF.

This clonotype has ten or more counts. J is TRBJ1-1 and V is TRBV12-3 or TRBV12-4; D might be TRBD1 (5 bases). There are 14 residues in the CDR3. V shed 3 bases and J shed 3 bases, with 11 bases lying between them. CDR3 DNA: TGTGCCAGCAGTTTGGGGGGATTTTACACTGAAGCTTTCTTT. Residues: CASSLGGFYTEAFF.

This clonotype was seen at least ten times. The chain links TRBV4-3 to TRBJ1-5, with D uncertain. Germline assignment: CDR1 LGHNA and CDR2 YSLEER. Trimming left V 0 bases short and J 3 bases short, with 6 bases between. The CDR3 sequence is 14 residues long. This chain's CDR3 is CASSQDSVNQPQHF. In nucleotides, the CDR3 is TGCGCCAGCAGCCAAGATTCTGTCAATCAGCCCCAGCATTTT.

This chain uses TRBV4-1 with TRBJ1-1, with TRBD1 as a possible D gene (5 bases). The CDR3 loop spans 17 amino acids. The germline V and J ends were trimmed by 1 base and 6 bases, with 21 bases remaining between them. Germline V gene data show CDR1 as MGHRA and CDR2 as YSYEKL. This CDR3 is CASSQGPRGERGSEAFF. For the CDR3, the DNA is TGCGCCAGCAGCCAAGGGCCCCGAGGGGAGAGAGGATCTGAAGCTTTCTTT.

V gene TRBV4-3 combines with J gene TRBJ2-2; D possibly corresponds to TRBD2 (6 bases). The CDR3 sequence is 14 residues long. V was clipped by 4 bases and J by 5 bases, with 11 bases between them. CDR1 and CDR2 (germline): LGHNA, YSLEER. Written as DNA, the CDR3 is TGCGCCAGCAGCCGTCGGCGGGGTACCGGGGAGCTGTTTTTT. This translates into CASSRRRGTGELFF.

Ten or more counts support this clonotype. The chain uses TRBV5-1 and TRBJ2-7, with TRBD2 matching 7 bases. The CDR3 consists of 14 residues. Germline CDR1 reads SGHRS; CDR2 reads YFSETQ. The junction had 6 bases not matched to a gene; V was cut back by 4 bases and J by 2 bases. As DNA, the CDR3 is TGCGCCAGCAGCCCGGGAGGTTCGCCCTACGAGCAGTACTTC. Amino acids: CASSPGGSPYEQYF.

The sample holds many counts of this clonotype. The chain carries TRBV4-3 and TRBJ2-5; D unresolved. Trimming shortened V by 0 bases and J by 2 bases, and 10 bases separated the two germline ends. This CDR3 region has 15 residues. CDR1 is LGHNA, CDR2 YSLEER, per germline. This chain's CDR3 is CASSQEWAAQETQYF. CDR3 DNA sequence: TGCGCCAGCAGCCAAGAGTGGGCAGCTCAAGAGACCCAGTACTTC.

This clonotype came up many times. The CDR3 protein is CASSWGTNRYEQYF. As DNA, the CDR3 is TGTGCCAGCAGTTGGGGAACGAACCGATACGAGCAGTACTTC. This rearrangement joins TRBV27 to TRBJ2-7; no clear D. The V gene lost 4 bases and the J gene lost 4 bases, with 14 bases spanning the gap. The CDR3 has 14 residues. Germline V CDR1 and CDR2: MNHEY, SMNVEV (reference sequence).

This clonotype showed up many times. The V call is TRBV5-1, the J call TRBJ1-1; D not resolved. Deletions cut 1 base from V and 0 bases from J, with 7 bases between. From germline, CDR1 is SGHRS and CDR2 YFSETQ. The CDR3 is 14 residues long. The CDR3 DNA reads TGCGCCAGCAGCTTGAGCCCCCTGAACACTGAAGCTTTCTTT. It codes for CASSLSPLNTEAFF.

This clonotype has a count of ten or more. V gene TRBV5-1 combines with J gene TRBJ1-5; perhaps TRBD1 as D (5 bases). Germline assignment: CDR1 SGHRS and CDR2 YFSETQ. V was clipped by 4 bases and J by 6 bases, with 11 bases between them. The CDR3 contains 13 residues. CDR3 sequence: CASSLDIGQPQHF. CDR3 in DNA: TGCGCCAGCAGCCTGGACATCGGTCAGCCCCAGCATTTT.

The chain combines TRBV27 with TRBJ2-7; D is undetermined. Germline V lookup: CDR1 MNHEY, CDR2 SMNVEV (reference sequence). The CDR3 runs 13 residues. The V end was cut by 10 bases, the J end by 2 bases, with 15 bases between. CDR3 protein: CATAGGDTYEQYF. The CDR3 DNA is TGTGCCACGGCTGGTGGGGATACCTACGAGCAGTACTTC.

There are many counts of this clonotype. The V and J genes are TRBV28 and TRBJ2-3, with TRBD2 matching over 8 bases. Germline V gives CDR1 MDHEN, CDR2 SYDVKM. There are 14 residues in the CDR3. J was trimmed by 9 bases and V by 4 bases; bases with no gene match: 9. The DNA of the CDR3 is TGTGCCAGCAGTTCCCCGGGGAGCGGGGGAACGCAGTATTTT. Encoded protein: CASSSPGSGGTQYF. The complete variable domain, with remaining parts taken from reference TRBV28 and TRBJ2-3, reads DVKVTQSSRYLVKRTGEKVFLECVQDMDHENMFWYRQDPGLGLRLIYFSYDVKMKEKGDIPEGYSVSREKKERFSLILESASTNQTSMYLCASSSPGSGGTQYFGPGTRLTVL.

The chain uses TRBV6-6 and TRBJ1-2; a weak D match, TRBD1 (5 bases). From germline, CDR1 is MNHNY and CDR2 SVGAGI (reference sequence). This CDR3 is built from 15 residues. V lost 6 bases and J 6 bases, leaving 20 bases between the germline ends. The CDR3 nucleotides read TGTGCCAGCAGCCGAGGGACGGGGACCCCCCATGGCTACACCTTC. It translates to CASSRGTGTPHGYTF.

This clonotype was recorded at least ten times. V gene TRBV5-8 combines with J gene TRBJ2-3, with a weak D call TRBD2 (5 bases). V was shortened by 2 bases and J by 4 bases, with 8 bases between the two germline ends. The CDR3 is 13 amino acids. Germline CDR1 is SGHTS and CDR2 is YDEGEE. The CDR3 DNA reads TGTGCCAGCAGCTTCCGGGGTTCAGATACGCAGTATTTT. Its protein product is CASSFRGSDTQYF. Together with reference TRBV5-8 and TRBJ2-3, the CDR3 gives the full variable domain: EAGVTQSPTHLIKTRGQQATLRCSPISGHTSVYWYQQALGLGLQFLLWYDEGEERNRGNFPPRFSGRQFPNYSSELNVNALELEDSALYLCASSFRGSDTQYFGPGTRLTVL.

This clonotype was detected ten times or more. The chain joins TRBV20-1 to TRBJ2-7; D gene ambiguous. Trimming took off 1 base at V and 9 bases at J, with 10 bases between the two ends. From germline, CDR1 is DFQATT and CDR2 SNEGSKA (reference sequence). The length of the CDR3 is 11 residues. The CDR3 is CSARGSGLQYF. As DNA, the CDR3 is TGCAGTGCTAGAGGATCCGGATTGCAGTACTTC.

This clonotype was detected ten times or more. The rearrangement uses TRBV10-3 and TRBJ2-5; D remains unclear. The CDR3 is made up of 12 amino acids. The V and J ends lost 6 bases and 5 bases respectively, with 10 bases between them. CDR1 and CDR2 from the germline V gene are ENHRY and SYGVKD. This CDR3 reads CAISPVGETQYF. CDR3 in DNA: TGTGCCATCAGCCCAGTGGGGGAGACCCAGTACTTC.

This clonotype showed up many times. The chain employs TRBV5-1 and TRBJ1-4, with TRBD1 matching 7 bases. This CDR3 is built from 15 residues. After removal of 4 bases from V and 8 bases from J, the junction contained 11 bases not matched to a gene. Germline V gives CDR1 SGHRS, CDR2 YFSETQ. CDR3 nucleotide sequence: TGCGCCAGCAGCCGGGACAGCCAAAAGGGGGAAAAACTGTTTTTT. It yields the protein CASSRDSQKGEKLFF.

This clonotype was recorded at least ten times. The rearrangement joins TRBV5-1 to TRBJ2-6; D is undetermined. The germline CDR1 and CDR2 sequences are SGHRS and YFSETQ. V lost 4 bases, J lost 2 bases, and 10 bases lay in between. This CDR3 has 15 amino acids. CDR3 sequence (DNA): TGCGCCAGCAGCCCCCCCAGAACTGGGGCCAACGTCCTGACTTTC. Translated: CASSPPRTGANVLTF.

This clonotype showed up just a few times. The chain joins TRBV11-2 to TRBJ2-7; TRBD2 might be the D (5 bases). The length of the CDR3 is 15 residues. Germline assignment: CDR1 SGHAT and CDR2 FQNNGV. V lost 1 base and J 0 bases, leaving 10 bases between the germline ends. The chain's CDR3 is CASSLVSGSSYEQYV. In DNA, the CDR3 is TGTGCCAGCAGCTTAGTCAGCGGAAGCTCCTACGAGCAGTACGTC.

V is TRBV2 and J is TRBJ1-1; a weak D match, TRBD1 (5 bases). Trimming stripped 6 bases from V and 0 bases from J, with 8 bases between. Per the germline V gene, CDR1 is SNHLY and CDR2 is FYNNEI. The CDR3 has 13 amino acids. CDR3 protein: CASRGTLNTEAFF. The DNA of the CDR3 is TGTGCCAGCAGGGGGACTTTGAACACTGAAGCTTTCTTT.

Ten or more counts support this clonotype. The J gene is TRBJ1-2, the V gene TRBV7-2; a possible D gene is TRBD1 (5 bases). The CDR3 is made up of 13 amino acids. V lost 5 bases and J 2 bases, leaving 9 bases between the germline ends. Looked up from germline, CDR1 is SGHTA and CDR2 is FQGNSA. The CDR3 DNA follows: TGTGCCAGCAGCCAAGACAGAAACTATGGCTACACCTTC. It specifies CASSQDRNYGYTF.

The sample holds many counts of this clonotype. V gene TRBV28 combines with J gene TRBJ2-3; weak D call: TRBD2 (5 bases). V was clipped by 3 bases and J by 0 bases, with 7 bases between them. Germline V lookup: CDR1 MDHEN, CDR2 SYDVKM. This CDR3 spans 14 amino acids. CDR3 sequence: CASSFRGSTDTQYF. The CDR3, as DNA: TGTGCCAGCAGTTTTCGAGGGAGCACAGATACGCAGTATTTT.

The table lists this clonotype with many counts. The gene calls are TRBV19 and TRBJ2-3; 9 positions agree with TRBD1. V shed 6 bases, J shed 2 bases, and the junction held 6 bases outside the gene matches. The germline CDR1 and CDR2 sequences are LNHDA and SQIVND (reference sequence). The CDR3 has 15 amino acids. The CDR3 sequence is CASRNDRGYTDTQYF. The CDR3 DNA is TGTGCCAGTAGAAATGACAGGGGGTACACAGATACGCAGTATTTT.

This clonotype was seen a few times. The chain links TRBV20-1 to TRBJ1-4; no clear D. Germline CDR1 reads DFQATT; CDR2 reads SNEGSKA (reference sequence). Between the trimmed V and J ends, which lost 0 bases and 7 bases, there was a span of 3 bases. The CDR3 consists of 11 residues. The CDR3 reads CSARDREKLFF. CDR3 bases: TGCAGTGCTAGAGATCGTGAAAAACTGTTTTTT.